The clone carrying this TCR beta chain was seen ten or more times. Its target is not known. TCR beta CDR3 sequences were amplified from RNA transcripts. TCR CDR3 underwent first-round RT-PCR with the HTBI primer set. TCRdb reprocessed the multiplex PCR reads via MiXCR and lists one record per CDR3 protein. This sample has approximately 630,000 distinct CDR3 sequences, with roughly 15% found just once. The sample belongs to a study of T cells in Graves' hyperthyroidism and ophthalmopathy. V lost 3 bases and J lost 7, with 14 bases in between. This CDR3 has 14 amino acids. Germline CDR1 SGHRS, CDR2 YFSETQ. Stability of Graves' hyperthyroidism was defined as absent ophthalmopathy progression within 18 months. Whole-study findings and limits: Ophthalmopathy was identified by the model a median approximately 6.4 months ahead of onset. The majority of expanded thyroid clonotypes above 0.001 also appeared in blood. The authors' 13 V-J model separated ophthalmopathy from stable hyperthyroidism.

This TCR was sampled from a woman aged 25 to 39 with Graves' hyperthyroidism. The gene calls are TRBV5-1 and TRBJ2-1, with D maybe TRBD2 (7 bases). Sequenced input: blood. The CDR3 is CASSSVGGENEQFF. CDR3 sequence (DNA): TGCGCCAGCAGCTCGGTAGGGGGGGAAAATGAGCAGTTCTTC.